A single sample gave rise to the 8 T cell receptor beta chains below, sequenced in a study of blood T cell repertoires in COVID-19. Repertoires were generated with immunoSEQ multiplex PCR, while TCRdb's copy carries only in-frame clones and drops some. The sample has some 30,000 clones; 65% to 90% are singletons. Sequenced material: peripheral blood. Source of these receptors: a woman aged 60-70 years with active COVID-19.

This chain connects TRBV5-1 to TRBJ2-7; TRBD1 agrees at 9 bases. This CDR3 region has 14 residues. Germline V gene data show CDR1 as SGHRS and CDR2 as YFSETQ. Unmatched junction bases numbered 7, after V lost 4 bases and J lost 5 bases. The DNA of the CDR3 is TGCGCCAGCAGCCCGGGACAGGGTAAAGACGAGCAGTACTTC. This encodes CASSPGQGKDEQYF. The whole variable domain, remainder taken from reference TRBV5-1 and TRBJ2-7, is KAGVTQTPRYLIKTRGQQVTLSCSPISGHRSVSWYQQTPGQGLQFLFEYFSETQRNKGNFPGRFSGRQFSNSRSEMNVSTLELGDSALYLCASSPGQGKDEQYFGPGTRLTVT.

The rearrangement joins TRBV7-2 to TRBJ1-5; 12 bases fit TRBD1. Germline lookup yields CDR1 SGHTA and CDR2 FQGNSA. The CDR3 runs to 16 residues. Trimming cost V 2 bases and J 6 bases; bases outside gene matches: 5. Written as DNA, the CDR3 is TGTGCCAGCAGCTTACGGGACAGGGGGCTCGGTCAGCCCCAGCATTTT. Its protein product is CASSLRDRGLGQPQHF.

The V gene is TRBV10-3, the J gene TRBJ1-5; 10 bases match TRBD1. CDR1 ENHRY and CDR2 SYGVKD come from the germline V gene. CDR3 length: 14 residues. With 6 bases clipped from V and 5 bases from J, the junction kept 4 bases outside the gene matches. CDR3: CAISADRGYQPQHF. CDR3 sequence (DNA): TGTGCCATCAGCGCGGACAGGGGGTATCAGCCCCAGCATTTT.

J is TRBJ2-5 and V is TRBV7-9; D possibly corresponds to TRBD2 (6 bases). V lost 5 bases to trimming and J lost 2 bases, with 15 bases between them. Germline V CDR1 and CDR2: SEHNR, FQNEAQ (reference sequence). The CDR3 extends over 15 amino acids. This chain's CDR3 is CASSQPGLRQETQYF. CDR3 coding DNA: TGTGCCAGCAGCCAACCGGGACTCCGTCAAGAGACCCAGTACTTC. Full variable domain (remainder filled in from reference TRBV7-9 and TRBJ2-5): DTGVSQNPRHKITKRGQNVTFRCDPISEHNRLYWYRQTLGQGPEFLTYFQNEAQLEKSRLLSDRFSAERPKGSFSTLEIQRTEQGDSAMYLCASSQPGLRQETQYFGPGTRLLVL.

The CDR3 protein is CASSHQTGLAGYYYNEQFF. Here the CDR3 DNA reads TGTGCCAGCAGCCACCAAACCGGACTAGCGGGGTACTACTACAATGAGCAGTTCTTC. The V gene is TRBV5-6, the J gene TRBJ2-1; 12 bases match TRBD2. Germline CDR1 reads SGHDT; CDR2 reads YYEEEE. With 4 bases clipped from V and 3 bases from J, the junction kept 14 bases outside the gene matches. CDR3 length: 19 residues. Looking up the rest from reference TRBV5-6 and TRBJ2-1 gives the full variable domain: DAGVTQSPTHLIKTRGQQVTLRCSPKSGHDTVSWYQQALGQGPQFIFQYYEEEERQRGNFPDRFSGHQFPNYSSELNVNALLLGDSALYLCASSHQTGLAGYYYNEQFFGPGTRLTVL.

This clone came up a few times. This chain joins TRBV28 and TRBJ2-1; a weak D match, TRBD2 (6 bases). Germline values: CDR1 MDHEN, CDR2 SYDVKM. The CDR3 consists of 16 residues. V lost 3 bases and J lost 3, with 15 bases in between. CDR3 region: CASSLGRSGFYNEQFF. DNA for the CDR3: TGTGCCAGCAGTTTGGGTCGTAGCGGTTTCTACAATGAGCAGTTCTTC. The variable domain in full, with the rest retrieved from reference TRBV28 and TRBJ2-1, is DVKVTQSSRYLVKRTGEKVFLECVQDMDHENMFWYRQDPGLGLRLIYFSYDVKMKEKGDIPEGYSVSREKKERFSLILESASTNQTSMYLCASSLGRSGFYNEQFFGPGTRLTVL.

J is TRBJ1-6 and V is TRBV11-3; D not resolved. The germline V gene encodes CDR1 SGHNT and CDR2 YENEEA. The CDR3 contains 13 residues. V was pared by 3 bases and J by 6 bases, with 6 bases between. CDR3 sequence: CASSFSINSPLHF. DNA for the CDR3: TGTGCCAGCAGCTTCTCTATTAATTCACCCCTCCACTTT.

A few counts support this clone. The chain joins TRBV3-1 (or the pseudogene TRBV3-2) to TRBJ1-6; 7 positions agree with TRBD1. The V and J ends lost 3 bases and 10 bases, in that order; junction bases with no gene match: 6. The CDR3 extends over 14 amino acids. The V gene's germline CDR1 is LGHDT and CDR2 YNNKEL (reference sequence). The CDR3 sequence is CASSHGQGVSPLHF. The CDR3 DNA is TGTGCCAGCAGCCATGGGCAGGGGGTATCACCCCTCCACTTT.